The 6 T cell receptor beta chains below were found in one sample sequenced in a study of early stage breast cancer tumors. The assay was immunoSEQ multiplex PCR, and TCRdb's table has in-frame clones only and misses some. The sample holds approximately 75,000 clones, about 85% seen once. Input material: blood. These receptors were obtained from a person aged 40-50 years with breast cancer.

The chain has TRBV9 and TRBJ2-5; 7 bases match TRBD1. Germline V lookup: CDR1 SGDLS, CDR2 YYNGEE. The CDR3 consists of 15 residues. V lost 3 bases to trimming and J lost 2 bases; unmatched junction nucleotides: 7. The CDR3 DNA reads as TGTGCCAGCAGCGGGGGACAGAGGAGGCAAGAGACCCAGTACTTC. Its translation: CASSGGQRRQETQYF. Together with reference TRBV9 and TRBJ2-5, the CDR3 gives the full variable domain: DSGVTQTPKHLITATGQRVTLRCSPRSGDLSVYWYQQSLDQGLQFLIQYYNGEERAKGNILERFSAQQFPDLHSELNLSSLELGDSALYFCASSGGQRRQETQYFGPGTRLLVL.

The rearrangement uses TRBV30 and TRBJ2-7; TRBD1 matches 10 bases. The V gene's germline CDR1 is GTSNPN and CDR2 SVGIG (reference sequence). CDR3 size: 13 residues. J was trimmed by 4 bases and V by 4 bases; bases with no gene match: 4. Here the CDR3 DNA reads TGTGCCTGGACTAGGGACAGGGGTTACGAGCAGTACTTC. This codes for CAWTRDRGYEQYF.

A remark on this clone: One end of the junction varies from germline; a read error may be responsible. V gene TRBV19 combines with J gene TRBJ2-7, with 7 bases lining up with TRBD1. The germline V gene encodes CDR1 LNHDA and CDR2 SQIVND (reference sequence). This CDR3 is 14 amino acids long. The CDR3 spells CASSTPGTDYGQYF. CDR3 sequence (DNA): TGTGCCAGTAGTACTCCCGGGACAGACTACGGGCAGTACTTC.

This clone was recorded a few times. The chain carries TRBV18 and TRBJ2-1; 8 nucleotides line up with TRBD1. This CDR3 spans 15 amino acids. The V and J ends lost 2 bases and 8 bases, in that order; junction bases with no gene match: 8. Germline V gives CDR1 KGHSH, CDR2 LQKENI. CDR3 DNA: TGTGCCAGCTCACCAGGACAGGGATTTGGTGATGAGCAGTTCTTC. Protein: CASSPGQGFGDEQFF.

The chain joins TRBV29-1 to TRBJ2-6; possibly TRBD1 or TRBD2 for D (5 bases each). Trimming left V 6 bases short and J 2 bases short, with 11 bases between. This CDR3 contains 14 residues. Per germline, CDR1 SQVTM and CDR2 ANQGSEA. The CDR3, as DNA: TGCAGCGTCCCCGGGGCGGCTGGGGCCAACGTCCTGACTTTC. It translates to CSVPGAAGANVLTF.

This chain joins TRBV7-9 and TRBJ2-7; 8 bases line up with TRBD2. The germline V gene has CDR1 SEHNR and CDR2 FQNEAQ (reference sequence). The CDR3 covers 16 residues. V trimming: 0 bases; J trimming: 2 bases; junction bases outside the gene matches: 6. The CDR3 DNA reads TGTGCCAGCAGCTTAGCGGGCCGGGAGGGGACCTACGAGCAGTACTTC. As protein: CASSLAGREGTYEQYF.